A selection of T cell receptor beta chains follows, all from one sample in a study of T cell changes during pregnancy in multiple sclerosis. Clones were read by immunoSEQ multiplex PCR, and TCRdb kept only the in-frame ones, dropping some. The sample has 40,000 to 45,000 clones; around 90% are singletons. Sequences were derived from CD4+ T cells from peripheral blood mononuclear cells, sampled in the first trimester of pregnancy. The receptors stem from a female donor with multiple sclerosis, enrolled in a pregnancy study. CDR3s include the opening cysteine and the closing phenylalanine or tryptophan. The D gene is left open where the match is weak. A clone size is listed for some rows: how often the clone was seen (once, few, many), or a class if it is expanded.

TRBJ2-3,TRBV7-2,.,12,.,TGTGCCAGCAGCTGGAGTAGGGATACGCAGTATTTT,CASSWSRDTQYF
TRBJ1-4,TRBV19,.,13,.,TGTGCCAGTATAAGAACAGATAGTAAAAAACTGTTTTTT,CASIRTDSKKLFF
TRBJ2-5,TRBV5-5,.,15,TRBD2,TGTGCCAGCAGCCCCGTGGCTAGCGGGACAGAGACCCAGTACTTC,CASSPVASGTETQYF
TRBJ2-7,TRBV2,.,14,TRBD1,TGTGCCAGCAGGCGAGAGACAGGGACCTACGAGCAGTACTTC,CASRRETGTYEQYF
TRBJ1-4,TRBV19,.,16,.,TGTGCCAGTAGTATAGGGTCCGGGTCAACTAATGAAAAACTGTTTTTT,CASSIGSGSTNEKLFF
TRBJ2-7,TRBV7-2,.,12,.,TGTGCCAGCAGCTTATCGAGCTACGAGCAGTACTTC,CASSLSSYEQYF
TRBJ2-3,TRBV5-1,.,14,.,TGCGCCAGCAGCTTGGATCGTCCCACAGATACGCAGTATTTT,CASSLDRPTDTQYF
TRBJ1-2,TRBV25-1,.,16,TRBD1,TGTGCCAGCAGTGCCCCCCGGGACAGGGGGCACTATGGCTACACCTTC,CASSAPRDRGHYGYTF
TRBJ1-4,TRBV6-1,.,15,TRBD1,TGTGCCAGCGGACCCGGGACAGTTAATAATGAAAAACTGTTTTTT,CASGPGTVNNEKLFF
TRBJ1-2,TRBV27,.,12,TRBD1,TGTGCCGACAGGACAGGGGGAGTCAGCTACACCTTC,CADRTGGVSYTF
TRBJ1-2,TRBV5-5,.,13,.,TGTGCCAGCAGCTTGGGCAGGGGCTATGGCTACACCTTC,CASSLGRGYGYTF
TRBJ2-6,TRBV6-1,once,15,.,TGTGCCAGCAGTGGGACTCGAAATGGGGCCAACGTCCTGACTTTC,CASSGTRNGANVLTF
TRBJ2-2,TRBV27,.,16,TRBD2,TGTGCCAGCATAAGGGCGGGAGGGCTCTTGTCCGGGGAGCTGTTTTTT,CASIRAGGLLSGELFF
TRBJ1-4,TRBV25-1,once,13,.,TGTGCCAGCAGTCGCCTAGACAGTGAAAAACTGTTTTTT,CASSRLDSEKLFF
TRBJ2-5,TRBV5-1,.,13,TRBD1,TGCGCCAGCCGCAGGGGGCGCGAGGAGACCCAGTACTTC,CASRRGREETQYF
TRBJ2-1,TRBV4-2,once,14,.,TGTGCCAGCAGCCAAGATCAGGGTCTTAATGAGCAGTTCTTC,CASSQDQGLNEQFF
TRBJ1-2,TRBV5-1,few,15,.,TGCGCCAGCAGCCGCGTCGGAGAGACCAGACATGGCTACACCTTC,CASSRVGETRHGYTF
TRBJ1-2,TRBV27,once,18,.,TGTGCCAGCAGTATAACACTCAGGGGACCCGGGGGGAACTATGGCTACACCTTC,CASSITLRGPGGNYGYTF
TRBJ1-2,TRBV27,.,14,.,TGTGCCAGCAGACGCGGGACCGAGTGGAGAGGCTACACCTTC,CASRRGTEWRGYTF
TRBJ2-7,TRBV4-2,.,14,TRBD2,TGTGCCAGCAGCCCCGGGACTAGTTCCTACGAGCAGTACTTC,CASSPGTSSYEQYF
TRBJ2-6,TRBV6-6,.,15,.,TGTGCCAGCAGTTACCCGAGCTCTGGGGCCAACGTCCTGACTTTC,CASSYPSSGANVLTF
TRBJ2-1,TRBV5-6,.,16,TRBD2,TGTGCCAGCAGCTTTAGGACTAGCGGGGAATACAATGAGCAGTTCTTC,CASSFRTSGEYNEQFF
TRBJ2-1,TRBV29-1,.,14,.,TGCAGCGTTCGCGGATATACTAGTCCCAATGAGCAGTTCTTC,CSVRGYTSPNEQFF
TRBJ2-5,TRBV7-2,.,14,.,TGTGCCAGCAGCTTCAGCGGGCCGGGCGAGACCCAGTACTTC,CASSFSGPGETQYF
TRBJ2-6,TRBV28,.,15,.,TGTGCCAGCAGCCCAGACAGTTCTGGGGCCAACGTCCTGACTTTC,CASSPDSSGANVLTF
TRBJ1-3,TRBV27,.,16,.,TGTGCCAGCAGCCCTGTCTTGAGGGACTCTGGAAACACCATATATTTT,CASSPVLRDSGNTIYF
TRBJ2-5,TRBV5-6,once,15,TRBD2,TGTGCCAGCAGCCTGGCGGGAGTGGGGCAAGAGACCCAGTACTTC,CASSLAGVGQETQYF
TRBJ2-7,TRBV6-5,.,15,TRBD1,TGTGCCAGCAGCCCACAGGGGGACCCTCCCTACGAGCAGTACTTC,CASSPQGDPPYEQYF
TRBJ2-1,TRBV28,.,12,.,TGTGCCGGGGGGGGGCCCTACAATGAGCAGTTCTTC,CAGGGPYNEQFF
TRBJ2-2,TRBV11-2,.,16,TRBD1,TGTGCCAGCAGCCGAGGGACAGGGGGATCCACCGGGGAGCTGTTTTTT,CASSRGTGGSTGELFF
TRBJ1-1,TRBV9,.,14,TRBD1,TGTGCCAGCACCGGGACAGGGGGTAGATCTGAAGCTTTCTTT,CASTGTGGRSEAFF
TRBJ1-5,TRBV19,.,15,.,TGTGCCAGTAGTATAGAGTTTAGCTCAAATCAGCCCCAGCATTTT,CASSIEFSSNQPQHF
TRBJ2-6,TRBV7-2,.,19,.,TGTGCCAGCAGCTTCCCTCGTCGCCAGGGTCTCTCTGGGGCCAACGTCCTGACTTTC,CASSFPRRQGLSGANVLTF
TRBJ1-4,TRBV6-1,.,14,TRBD1,TGTGCCAGCAGGGGACAGGGGACCCGGGAAAAACTGTTTTTT,CASRGQGTREKLFF
TRBJ2-2,TRBV2,few,15,TRBD1,TGTGCCAGCAGGCGACAGGGGGGGAACACCGGGGAGCTGTTTTTT,CASRRQGGNTGELFF
TRBJ1-5,TRBV30,.,13,.,TGTGCCTGGGCTCCGAACTTTTATCAGCCCCAGCATTTT,CAWAPNFYQPQHF
TRBJ2-2,TRBV2,few,14,.,TGTGCCAGCAACCGCGGAATTAACACCGGGGAGCTGTTTTTT,CASNRGINTGELFF
TRBJ2-7,TRBV5-1,.,13,TRBD1,TGCGCCAGCAGACCACAGGGGGTGTACGAGCAGTACTTC,CASRPQGVYEQYF
TRBJ2-6,TRBV5-8,few,15,.,TGTGCCAGCAGCCAGGACATTTCTGGGGCCAACGTCCTGACTTTC,CASSQDISGANVLTF
TRBJ2-3,TRBV5-1,.,14,TRBD2,TGCGCCAGCAGCTACCTAGCGGGGACGGATACGCAGTATTTT,CASSYLAGTDTQYF
TRBJ2-1,TRBV10-3,.,14,TRBD1,TGTGCCAGCCAGACAGGGAGTGAGAACAATGAGCAGTTCTTC,CASQTGSENNEQFF
TRBJ1-5,TRBV27,.,16,TRBD1,TGTGCCAGCAGTCGCGGGACAGGGGGCGGGGGTCAGCCCCAGCATTTT,CASSRGTGGGGQPQHF
TRBJ1-5,TRBV19,.,16,.,TGTGCCAGTAGTATCTTCCAAATCGGAGGCAATCAGCCCCAGCATTTT,CASSIFQIGGNQPQHF
TRBJ2-3,TRBV14,.,14,.,TGTGCCAGCACTCCGGGACTTAGCACAGATACGCAGTATTTT,CASTPGLSTDTQYF
TRBJ2-7,TRBV29-1,.,12,.,TGCAGCGCCCAAACACAGACCTACGAGCAGTACTTC,CSAQTQTYEQYF
TRBJ2-7,TRBV19,once,16,TRBD2,TGTGCCAGTAGTATAGAAAAAACTAGCGTCAGTCAACCGCAGTACTTC,CASSIEKTSVSQPQYF
TRBJ2-1,TRBV6-5,.,15,TRBD1,TGTGCCAGCAGTCAGGACAGGGCGCTGTACAATGAGCAGTTCTTC,CASSQDRALYNEQFF
TRBJ2-1,TRBV5-5,.,14,TRBD1,TGTGCCAGCAGCTTTGACAGGGCATACAATGAGCAGTTCTTC,CASSFDRAYNEQFF
TRBJ2-1,TRBV27,.,16,.,TGTGCCAGCAGTTTATATGCGGGGAGGACCTACAATGAGCAGTTCTTC,CASSLYAGRTYNEQFF
TRBJ2-3,TRBV18,.,15,.,TGTGCCAGCTCACGTCAGACAGGTGGCACAGATACGCAGTATTTT,CASSRQTGGTDTQYF
TRBJ1-2,TRBV5-4,.,14,.,TGTGCCAGCAGCGTATACAGAGCTAACTATGGCTACACCTTC,CASSVYRANYGYTF
TRBJ1-1,TRBV18,.,17,.,TGTGCCAGCTCACCACAGATACAGGGTAGAGGGACCACTGAAGCTTTCTTT,CASSPQIQGRGTTEAFF
TRBJ1-1,TRBV6-1,.,17,.,TGTGCCAGCAGTGAAGCTGTATCGACAAATCTACGGACTGAAGCTTTCTTT,CASSEAVSTNLRTEAFF
TRBJ2-2,TRBV4-2,.,18,TRBD2,TGTGCCAGCAGCCAAGGTATAGCGGGAGGGCCGGGCACCGGGGAGCTGTTTTTT,CASSQGIAGGPGTGELFF
TRBJ2-6,TRBV4-3,.,16,.,TGCGCCAGCAGCCATCTGACTAGTTCTGGGGCCAACGTCCTGACTTTC,CASSHLTSSGANVLTF
TRBJ2-1,TRBV10-3,.,14,TRBD2,TGTGCCATCAGTGACCTAGCGGGAGCGGTTGAGCAGTTCTTC,CAISDLAGAVEQFF
TRBJ1-1,TRBV2,.,15,TRBD1,TGTGCCAGCAGTGACGGGGCCAGGGGGCCGTCTGAAGCTTTCTTT,CASSDGARGPSEAFF
TRBJ2-3,TRBV5-4,.,15,TRBD2,TGTGCCAGCAGCAAGGGACTAGCGGGAACAGATACGCAGTATTTT,CASSKGLAGTDTQYF
TRBJ1-6,TRBV5-1,once,15,TRBD1,TGCGCCAGCAGCAACAACAGGGGGCAGGGATCACCCCTCCACTTT,CASSNNRGQGSPLHF
TRBJ1-5,TRBV19,.,14,.,TGTGCCAGTAGCGGGGGTAGGTGGAATCAGCCCCAGCATTTT,CASSGGRWNQPQHF